This passage covers 18 T cell receptor beta chains from one sample sequenced in a study of glioma-infiltrating T cells. TCR alpha and beta CDR3 regions were amplified from RNA using iRepertoire nested multiplex PCR. TCRdb redid the calling of the multiplex PCR reads with MiXCR, one entry per CDR3 protein. The data contain more than 350,000 distinct CDR3 sequences, roughly two fifths of them singletons. Sequences were obtained from glioma tissue, nonneoplastic brain tissue, or PBMCs (not recorded which). Every receptor here comes from a human donor with low-grade glioma or glioblastoma, undergoing nonglioma brain surgery, or in good health (not recorded which).

This rearrangement joins TRBV18 to TRBJ2-1; 7 nucleotides agree with TRBD1. V shed 4 bases and J 7 bases; nucleotides not matched to a gene: 7. Germline values: CDR1 KGHSH, CDR2 LQKENI. This CDR3 contains 14 residues. The CDR3 here is CASSRNGDRNEQFF. CDR3 nucleotides: TGTGCCAGCTCACGCAACGGGGACAGAAATGAGCAGTTCTTC.

Comment on this clonotype: A much larger clone differs by one base, so this may be a read error. The CDR3 DNA reads TGTGCCAGCAGTGCTCGTCTCCCCACAGATACGCAGTATTTT. Its protein is CASSARLPTDTQYF. V and J are TRBV28 and TRBJ2-3, with D unresolved. The V end lost 5 bases, the J end lost 2 bases, and 11 bases lay between the germline ends. Germline V CDR1 and CDR2: MDHEN, SYDVKM. The CDR3 spans 14 residues.

Comments on this clonotype: The junction does not match germline at one end; this may be a read error. The chain employs TRBV7-2 and TRBJ2-1; 8 positions agree with TRBD2. CDR3 length: 13 residues. Germline CDR1 is SGHTA and CDR2 is FQGNSA. The DNA of the CDR3 is TGTGCCAGCAGTGGAGCGGGAGCCTATGAGCAGTCCTTC. This translates into CASSGAGAYEQSF.

This CDR3 is CASSGDLTDTQYF. The CDR3, as DNA: TGTGCCAGCAGTGGCGACCTCACAGATACGCAGTATTTT. The chain employs TRBV6-6 and TRBJ2-3; D gene unclear. CDR1 and CDR2 (germline): MNHNY, SVGAGI (reference sequence). The CDR3 consists of 13 residues. Trimming pared 5 bases from V and 2 bases from J, leaving 8 bases between.

There are many counts of this clonotype. This chain's CDR3 is CASRFRDGSTDTQYF. CDR3 sequence (DNA): TGTGCCAGCAGATTCCGGGACGGTAGCACAGATACGCAGTATTTT. The V call is TRBV28, the J call TRBJ2-3; the D gene could be TRBD1 or TRBD2 (5 bases each). Germline V gene sequence: CDR1 MDHEN, CDR2 SYDVKM. The CDR3 runs to 15 residues. Trimming cost V 6 bases and J 0 bases, with 13 bases left between them.

This clonotype was counted between two and nine times. DNA of the CDR3: TGCGCCAGCAGCCCCCGGGACAGCTACACTGAAGCTTTCTTT. This sequence encodes CASSPRDSYTEAFF. The chain employs TRBV4-1 and TRBJ1-1, with 7 positions matching TRBD1. CDR1 is MGHRA and CDR2 is YSYEKL in the germline V gene. The CDR3 length is 14 residues. The trim removed 4 bases at V and 3 bases at J, leaving 5 bases unmatched.

The chain joins TRBV15 to TRBJ1-1; 7 bases map to TRBD1. The CDR3 covers 14 residues. The V gene end was trimmed by 8 bases and the J gene end by 5 bases; junction bases not matched to a gene: 11. The germline V gene encodes CDR1 LNHNV and CDR2 YYDKDF (reference sequence). The CDR3, as DNA: TGTGCCACCGATCTAGACAGGGCGGAAACTGAAGCTTTCTTT. Translation gives CATDLDRAETEAFF.

The chain carries TRBV7-8 and TRBJ2-1; D tentatively fits TRBD1 or TRBD2 (5 bases each). V lost 5 bases and J 2 bases, leaving 13 bases between the germline ends. The CDR3 consists of 15 residues. CDR1 and CDR2 (germline): SGHVS, FQNEAQ. The CDR3 coding sequence is TGTGCCAGCAGCCGAGGGACGTTAGCCTACAATGAGCAGTTCTTC. Translation: CASSRGTLAYNEQFF.

This clonotype was counted between two and nine times. The gene calls are TRBV4-1 and TRBJ1-3; D call uncertain. The CDR3 runs to 16 residues. V dropped 1 base and J dropped 4 bases, with 14 bases sitting between them. CDR1 is MGHRA and CDR2 is YSYEKL in the germline V gene. The CDR3 DNA sequence: TGCGCCAGCAGCCAAGTAGGCGGGAAATCAGGAAACACCATATATTTT. Its translation: CASSQVGGKSGNTIYF.

About this clonotype itself: As the CDR3 is not closed by the conserved phenylalanine or tryptophan, this likely results from a read error. The rearrangement joins TRBV27 to TRBJ2-3; D is unresolved. The V end was cut by 2 bases, the J end by 7 bases, with 19 bases between. The CDR3 consists of 16 residues. Germline values: CDR1 MNHEY, CDR2 SMNVEV (reference sequence). The CDR3 protein is CASSLGRPHRGNTQYS. As DNA, the CDR3 is TGTGCCAGCAGTTTAGGACGGCCTCACCGAGGAAATACGCAGTATTCT.

There are a few counts of this clonotype. The J gene is TRBJ1-2, the V gene TRBV7-2, with D possibly matching TRBD1 (5 bases). Germline-derived CDR1 and CDR2 are SGHTA and FQGNSA. This CDR3 has 15 amino acids. V lost 1 base and J 4 bases, leaving 13 bases between the germline ends. The CDR3 sequence is CASSLGRGIGYGYTF. The CDR3 coding sequence is TGTGCCAGCAGCTTAGGACGGGGGATCGGCTATGGCTACACCTTC.

This clonotype has more than one count but fewer than ten. The chain recombines TRBV7-3 with TRBJ2-5; the match to TRBD2 covers 10 bases. Germline loops: CDR1 SGHTA, CDR2 FQGTGA. V lost 5 bases and J lost 3; bases outside the gene matches: 6. This CDR3 has 15 residues. CDR3 coding DNA: TGTGCCAGCAGCCAAGGACTAGCGGATAAAGAGACCCAGTACTTC. Protein: CASSQGLADKETQYF.

This chain joins TRBV7-2 and TRBJ1-5; TRBD1 might be the D (6 bases). V lost 6 bases and J lost 0, with 12 bases in between. This CDR3 is 15 amino acids long. Germline CDR1 reads SGHTA; CDR2 reads FQGNSA. DNA for the CDR3: TGTGCCAGCAGAAGACAGGACAATAGCAATCAGCCCCAGCATTTT. Encoded protein: CASRRQDNSNQPQHF.

The chain combines TRBV20-1 with TRBJ2-6, with 8 bases that match TRBD1. The V gene's germline CDR1 is DFQATT and CDR2 SNEGSKA (reference sequence). This CDR3 spans 14 amino acids. The V gene end was trimmed by 6 bases and the J gene end by 2 bases; junction bases not matched to a gene: 3. In nucleotides, the CDR3 is TGCAGTGCCACGGACAGGGCTGGGGCCAACGTCCTGACTTTC. Protein: CSATDRAGANVLTF.

This clonotype was recorded at least ten times. V usage is TRBV27 and J usage is TRBJ2-1; tentative D call: TRBD1 (6 bases). The germline V gene encodes CDR1 MNHEY and CDR2 SMNVEV (reference sequence). V shed 2 bases and J shed 0 bases, with 11 bases lying between them. The CDR3 runs 16 residues. The CDR3 DNA follows: TGTGCCAGCAGTTTACAGGGGTTTGGCTCCTACAATGAGCAGTTCTTC. It specifies CASSLQGFGSYNEQFF.

The genes are TRBV4-2 and TRBJ2-1; maybe TRBD2 (6 bases). Germline assignment: CDR1 LGHNA and CDR2 YNFKEQ. The CDR3 spans 16 residues. Between the trimmed V and J ends, which lost 3 bases and 1 base, there was a span of 13 bases. As DNA, the CDR3 is TGTGCCAGCAGCCATGGCCGGGAGAATTCCTACAATGAGCAGTTCTTC. Protein: CASSHGRENSYNEQFF.

A few counts support this clonotype. V usage is TRBV19 and J usage is TRBJ1-5; D not certain. CDR3 length: 17 residues. Trimming removed 2 bases from V and 4 bases from J, with 18 bases in between. The germline V gene encodes CDR1 LNHDA and CDR2 SQIVND (reference sequence). CDR3 nucleotides: TGTGCCAGTAGTATAAAGTGGGTGGTACAGACGAATCAGCCCCAGCATTTT. Its translation is CASSIKWVVQTNQPQHF. The complete variable domain, with remaining parts taken from reference TRBV19 and TRBJ1-5, reads DGGITQSPKYLFRKEGQNVTLSCEQNLNHDAMYWYRQDPGQGLRLIYYSQIVNDFQKGDIAEGYSVSREKKESFPLTVTSAQKNPTAFYLCASSIKWVVQTNQPQHFGDGTRLSIL.

This clonotype was observed many times. The chain is built from TRBV6-2 or TRBV6-3 and TRBJ2-7; 10 positions match TRBD2. Germline V gives CDR1 MNHEY, CDR2 SVGEGT. CDR3 length: 17 residues. V lost 1 base to trimming and J lost 0 bases; unmatched junction nucleotides: 6. CDR3 DNA: TGTGCCAGCAGTTACTGGTTTAGCGGGAGGTTCTCCTACGAGCAGTACTTC. Its protein is CASSYWFSGRFSYEQYF.